The 11 T cell receptor beta chains below were found in one sample sequenced in a study of graft-versus-host responses after intestinal transplantation. Some clones are missing from TCRdb's copy, which holds only in-frame ones; the method was immunoSEQ multiplex PCR. The table lists tens of thousands of clones, 85% to 95% of them singletons. No antigen has been identified for these receptors. Source: unstimulated CD4+ T cells sorted from spleen or lymph node cells, taken before transplant. These receptors all stem from a human donor who was the organ donor for an intestinal transplant.

The rearrangement uses TRBV27 and TRBJ1-2; 11 nucleotides match TRBD1. Germline trimming cut 5 bases from V and 4 bases from J; bases unmatched to any gene: 6. The CDR3 length is 15 residues. Germline CDR1 MNHEY, CDR2 SMNVEV (reference sequence). The CDR3 loop reads CASSPRTGGFYGYTF. The CDR3 region has the DNA TGTGCCAGCAGTCCGCGGACAGGGGGCTTCTATGGCTACACCTTC.

Concerning this clone itself: The sample has other DNA sequences that encode this CDR3 too. The chain couples TRBV2 to TRBJ1-3; a weak D match, TRBD1 (5 bases). Per the germline V gene, CDR1 is SNHLY and CDR2 is FYNNEI. V was cut by 4 bases and J by 8 bases, with 15 bases left in between. The CDR3 totals 14 residues. The CDR3 region is CASSVEQGRYTIYF. CDR3 nucleotides: TGTGCCAGCAGTGTTGAGCAGGGACGGTACACCATATATTTT.

The J gene is TRBJ2-3, the V gene TRBV7-9, with D hard to call. V lost 1 base to trimming and J lost 6 bases, with 5 bases between them. CDR1 is SEHNR, CDR2 FQNEAQ, per germline (reference sequence). The CDR3 runs to 12 residues. CDR3 amino acids: CASSLDRDTQYF. In DNA, the CDR3 is TGTGCCAGCAGCTTAGATCGGGATACGCAGTATTTT.

The chain recombines TRBV29-1 with TRBJ2-1; D remains ambiguous. This CDR3 spans 10 amino acids. V dropped 5 bases and J dropped 7 bases, with 6 bases sitting between them. Germline V lookup: CDR1 SQVTM, CDR2 ANQGSEA. In DNA, the CDR3 is TGCAGCGTTCTCGGGAATGAGCAGTTCTTC. This gives the protein CSVLGNEQFF.

Only a few counts were recorded for this clone. This chain connects TRBV19 to TRBJ1-1; TRBD1 aligns across 8 bases. Looked up from germline, CDR1 is LNHDA and CDR2 is SQIVND (reference sequence). The CDR3 consists of 14 residues. Trimming at V came to 5 bases and at J to 1 base, leaving 3 bases not matched to a gene. CDR3 protein: CASSLDRGNTEAFF. The CDR3 region has the DNA TGTGCCAGTAGTCTTGACAGGGGGAACACTGAAGCTTTCTTT.

This chain connects TRBV29-1 to TRBJ2-3, with D perhaps assigned TRBD1 or TRBD2 (7 bases each). Per the germline V gene, CDR1 is SQVTM and CDR2 is ANQGSEA. V lost 7 bases and J lost 1, with 24 bases in between. CDR3 length: 17 residues. The CDR3 coding sequence is TGCAGCGCCGGACCCCCCCGACAGGGAGGGGGCACAGATACGCAGTATTTT. Protein sequence: CSAGPPRQGGGTDTQYF.

The chain employs TRBV19 and TRBJ2-1, with D perhaps matching TRBD2 (6 bases). Germline V gives CDR1 LNHDA, CDR2 SQIVND (reference sequence). CDR3 length: 19 residues. Trimming pared 4 bases from V and 9 bases from J, leaving 31 bases between. The CDR3 loop reads CASSRDAPQWGLGTIEQFF. CDR3 coding DNA: TGTGCCAGTAGTAGGGATGCCCCCCAGTGGGGACTCGGCACAATTGAGCAGTTCTTC.

This chain connects TRBV19 to TRBJ1-1; D is unclear. This CDR3 is 13 amino acids long. The germline V gene encodes CDR1 LNHDA and CDR2 SQIVND (reference sequence). Deletions cut 3 bases from V and 4 bases from J, with 9 bases between. CDR3 sequence: CASSIRETTEAFF. CDR3 in DNA: TGTGCCAGTAGTATTAGAGAAACCACTGAAGCTTTCTTT.

This chain links TRBV5-8 with TRBJ1-4, with 9 nucleotides matching TRBD1. This CDR3 region has 16 residues. Losses at the gene ends were 3 bases for V and 5 bases for J; bases not matched to a gene: 8. Germline V gene sequence: CDR1 SGHTS, CDR2 YDEGEE. The CDR3 loop is CASSSGTGRWNEKLFF. The CDR3, as DNA: TGTGCCAGCAGCTCCGGGACAGGGAGATGGAATGAAAAACTGTTTTTT.

The chain is built from TRBV6-6 and TRBJ1-5; perhaps TRBD1 as D (5 bases). CDR3 length equals 14 residues. Between the trimmed V and J ends, which lost 0 bases and 7 bases, there was a span of 10 bases. The germline V gene encodes CDR1 MNHNY and CDR2 SVGAGI (reference sequence). CDR3 loop: CASSYSGGNQPQHF. The CDR3 nucleotides are TGTGCCAGCAGTTACTCGGGGGGAAACCAGCCCCAGCATTTT.

This chain uses TRBV6-5 with TRBJ2-7, with 8 bases identical to TRBD1. Germline V gene lookup returns CDR1 MNHEY and CDR2 SVGAGI. J lost 2 bases, V lost 2 bases, and 8 bases had no gene match. This CDR3 contains 16 residues. The DNA of the CDR3 is TGTGCCAGCAGTTACACCTCCGGGACAGGAGCCTACGAGCAGTACTTC. Its protein product is CASSYTSGTGAYEQYF.